In its sample, the clone carrying this T cell receptor beta chain was seen a few times. This record comes from a study of blood T cell repertoires in COVID-19. Study information: Researchers got acute and convalescent COVID-19 samples from the United States, Italy and Spain. Sources were T cells, B-cell-depleted T cells, or PBMCs; the material itself was cDNA or gDNA.

Here immunoSEQ multiplex PCR was the method, and the copy in TCRdb shows in-frame clones only, minus some. The sample consists of 90,000 to 150,000 clones, about 80% of them appearing once. CDR1 is SGHRS and CDR2 is YFSETQ in the germline V gene. V lost 0 bases to trimming and J lost 0 bases, with 12 bases between them. The CDR3 consists of 16 residues. The sequenced sample was peripheral blood. The receptor was isolated from a man aged 65 to 85 with acute or convalescent COVID-19. This rearrangement joins TRBV5-1 to TRBJ1-2; a weak D match, TRBD1 (6 bases). The CDR3 DNA reads TGCGCCAGCAGCTTGGCCCTGGACAGAGCTAACTATGGCTACACCTTC. It codes for CASSLALDRANYGYTF.